The source of this T cell receptor (beta chain) is a study of cytomegalovirus exposure and HLA in healthy donors. PCR amplification relied on 60 Vbeta primers (plus 13 Jbeta primers). TCRdb keeps only in-frame clones here, not all; method: immunoSEQ multiplex PCR. The data show 70,000 to 95,000 clones, around 76% seen once. The length of the CDR3 is 17 residues. Germline values: CDR1 LGHNT, CDR2 FRNRAP. With 4 bases clipped from V and 2 bases from J, the junction kept 4 bases outside the gene matches. Despite likely unrecorded immune exposures, the donors were nominally healthy at the time of sampling.

The chain links TRBV12-5 to TRBJ2-3; 15 nucleotides align to TRBD2. The source of this sequence is a man aged 25 to 40 in good health and CMV-seropositive. The sequenced sample was PBMCs. DNA for the CDR3: TGTGCTAGTGGTTCGGGGACTAGCGGGGGGAACACAGATACGCAGTATTTT. Protein: CASGSGTSGGNTDTQYF.